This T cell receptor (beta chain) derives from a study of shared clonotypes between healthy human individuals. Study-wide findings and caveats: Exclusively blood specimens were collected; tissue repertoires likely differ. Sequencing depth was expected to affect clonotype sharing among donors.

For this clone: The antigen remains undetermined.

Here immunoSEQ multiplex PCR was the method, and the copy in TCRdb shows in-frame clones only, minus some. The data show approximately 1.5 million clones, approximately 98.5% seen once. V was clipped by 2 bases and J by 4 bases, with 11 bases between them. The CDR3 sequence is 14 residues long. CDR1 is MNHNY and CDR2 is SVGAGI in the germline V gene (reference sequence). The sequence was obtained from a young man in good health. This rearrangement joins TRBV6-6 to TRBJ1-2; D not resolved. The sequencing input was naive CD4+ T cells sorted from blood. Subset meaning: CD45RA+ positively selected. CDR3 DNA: TGTGCCAGCAGTTACGAGGGCAGAAGCTATGGCTACACCTTC. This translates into CASSYEGRSYGYTF.